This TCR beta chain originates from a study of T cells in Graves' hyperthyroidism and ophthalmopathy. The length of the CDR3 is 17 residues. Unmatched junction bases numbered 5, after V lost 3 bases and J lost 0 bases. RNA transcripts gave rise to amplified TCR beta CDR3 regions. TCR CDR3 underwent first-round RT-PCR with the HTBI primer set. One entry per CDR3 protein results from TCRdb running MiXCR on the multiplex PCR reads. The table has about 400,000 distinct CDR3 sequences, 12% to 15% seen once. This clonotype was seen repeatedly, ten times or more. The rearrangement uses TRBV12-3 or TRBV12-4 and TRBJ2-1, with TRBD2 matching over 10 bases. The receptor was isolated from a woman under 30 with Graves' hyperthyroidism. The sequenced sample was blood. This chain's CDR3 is CASSFRIAGGSYNEQFF. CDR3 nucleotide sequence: TGTGCCAGCAGTTTCCGGATAGCGGGGGGCTCCTACAATGAGCAGTTCTTC.